This section outlines one T cell receptor beta chain sequence together with its context. No antigen is known for it. The data were taken from a study of post-analysis software for immune sequencing data. About the study: The patients showed relapsing-remitting, secondary progressive and progressive-relapsing multiple sclerosis courses. Study-wide findings and caveats: Under F measure analysis, samples from one preparation batch co-clustered strongly. Included in a set of about 5 TRBV segments more frequent in patients than controls were TRBV5-6, TRBV5-1 and TRBV20-1.

cDNA libraries for TCR beta contained unique molecular identifiers. TCRdb itself ran the PCR reads through MiXCR, one entry per CDR3 protein. The table has some 700,000 distinct CDR3 sequences, 59% seen once; the top ten hold around 10%. V was trimmed by 3 bases and J by 0 bases, leaving 9 bases between them. The CDR3 runs 15 residues. Germline-derived CDR1 and CDR2 are MNHNS and SASEGT. The specimen sequenced was blood. This TCR came from a girl aged 2 to 9 with multiple sclerosis. The genes are TRBV6-1 and TRBJ2-4; D is unclear. The CDR3 region has the DNA TGTGCCAGCAGTGACAGAAATCTAGCCAAAAACATTCAGTACTTC. Amino acids: CASSDRNLAKNIQYF.